This entry concerns a single TCR beta chain. The V and J ends lost 5 bases and 5 bases respectively, with 15 bases between them. The germline V gene encodes CDR1 SEHNR and CDR2 FQNEAQ (reference sequence). This CDR3 region has 14 residues. This specimen comes from a study of blood T cell repertoires in COVID-19. On the study more broadly: T cells, B-cell-depleted T cells, or PBMCs supplied cDNA or gDNA.

TCRdb's copy holds only in-frame clones and misses some; the assay was immunoSEQ multiplex PCR. This sample has 40,000 or so clones, with around four fifths found just once. This chain links TRBV7-9 with TRBJ1-2, with unresolved D. The material sequenced was peripheral blood. The sequence came from a man between 60 and 75 years old with COVID-19, enrolled during active disease. CDR3 bases: TGTGCCAGCAGCCTCGACCTGGAGTGGTATGGCTACACCTTC. Encoded protein: CASSLDLEWYGYTF.